This TCR beta chain appears in the sequencing data of a study of identical twins. General observations from the study: Models underestimated how often monozygotic twins shared out-of-frame TCR alpha. Out-of-frame alpha sequences that twins shared showed excess low generation probability.

The V and J ends lost 6 bases and 5 bases respectively, with 13 bases between them. This CDR3 has 12 amino acids. Germline CDR1 SQVTM, CDR2 ANQGSEA. Template switching, a step in the protocol, added a universal primer site, and cDNA carried unique molecular identifiers. TCRdb reprocessed the 5' RACE reads with MiXCR, giving one entry per CDR3 protein. The profile shows approximately 490,000 distinct CDR3 sequences, 20% to 25% of them singletons. As for this clonotype: Antigen unknown.

The same data also went into a second study, on yellow fever vaccine responses in identical twins. According to that study: Twins reportedly mounted vaccine T cell responses that seemed partly convergent, partly personalized.

The sequence came from a young woman in good health. Material for sequencing was CD4+ T cells sorted from blood. This rearrangement joins TRBV29-1 to TRBJ2-5; no definite D call. Here the CDR3 reads CSVMAYWETQYF. The CDR3 bases are TGCAGCGTGATGGCCTACTGGGAGACCCAGTACTTC.